Shown below are 25 T cell receptor beta chains from a single sample sequenced in a study of cytomegalovirus exposure and HLA in healthy donors. PCR used 60 Vbeta primers and 13 Jbeta primers. TCRdb's copy holds only in-frame clones and misses some; the assay was immunoSEQ multiplex PCR. This sample has under 200,000 clones; around 68% occur once, and the top ten carry about 1.3%. Sequencing input: PBMCs. Every receptor here comes from a man in his forties or fifties in good health and CMV-seronegative.

The genes are TRBV7-9 and TRBJ1-1; 7 bases match TRBD1. Per the germline V gene, CDR1 is SEHNR and CDR2 is FQNEAQ (reference sequence). The CDR3 has 13 residues. V dropped 5 bases and J dropped 4; count of bases not matched to a gene: 4. The CDR3 DNA sequence: TGTGCCAGCAGCCACGGGACAGTCACTGAAGCTTTCTTT. Translation gives CASSHGTVTEAFF.

The chain is built from TRBV27 and TRBJ2-2; D may be TRBD1 (5 bases). V was cut by 3 bases and J by 1 base, with 15 bases left in between. The CDR3 is 17 residues long. Germline-derived CDR1 and CDR2 are MNHEY and SMNVEV (reference sequence). Written as DNA, the CDR3 is TGTGCCAGCAGTTTGCCAGGGCCTTACCAGAACACCGGGGAGCTGTTTTTT. Translating gives CASSLPGPYQNTGELFF.

As DNA, the CDR3 is TGTGCCAGCAGCCCCCAGGGGGGACTCTCCGGGGCTTTCTTT. It codes for CASSPQGGLSGAFF. The chain couples TRBV7-3 to TRBJ1-1, with 7 nucleotides matching TRBD1. Germline V gives CDR1 SGHTA, CDR2 FQGTGA. The CDR3 length is 14 residues. With V trimmed by 5 bases and J by 11 bases, 14 bases remained unmatched.

The rearrangement joins TRBV7-9 to TRBJ1-1; D is perhaps TRBD1 (6 bases). Germline loops: CDR1 SEHNR, CDR2 FQNEAQ (reference sequence). The CDR3 runs to 16 residues. Trimming removed 2 bases from V and 2 bases from J, with 15 bases in between. The CDR3 bases are TGTGCCAGCAGCTTACAACCGGGACAATCAAACACTGAAGCTTTCTTT. Translated: CASSLQPGQSNTEAFF.

This clone occurred a few times. The chain uses TRBV27 and TRBJ2-3, with 10 positions matching TRBD2. The CDR3 has 18 amino acids. J gave up 5 bases and V 5 bases, and 16 bases lay outside the gene matches. Germline V lookup: CDR1 MNHEY, CDR2 SMNVEV (reference sequence). The CDR3 DNA reads TGTGCCAGCAGTCCCCCCAAGGGAACTAGCGGGGTTGTAGATACGCAGTATTTT. It is translated as CASSPPKGTSGVVDTQYF.

This clone was detected a few times. The gene calls are TRBV6-5 and TRBJ1-5; no clear D gene. The CDR3 consists of 13 residues. The germline gives CDR1 MNHEY, CDR2 SVGAGI. V was cut by 7 bases and J by 0 bases, with 7 bases left in between. The CDR3 loop is CASIVSSNQPQHF. The CDR3 DNA is TGTGCCAGCATCGTCAGTAGCAATCAGCCCCAGCATTTT.

The chain couples TRBV7-2 to TRBJ2-1; 11 positions agree with TRBD1. Germline CDR1 and CDR2: SGHTA and FQGNSA. The CDR3 covers 15 residues. The trim removed 4 bases at V and 7 bases at J, leaving 6 bases unmatched. CDR3 DNA: TGTGCCAGCAGCTATCAGGACAGGGGGCGAAATGAGCAGTTCTTC. It codes for CASSYQDRGRNEQFF.

The rearrangement links TRBV6-5 to TRBJ2-3; 13 bases are shared with TRBD2. The CDR3 totals 16 residues. The junction had 6 bases not matched to a gene; V was cut back by 4 bases and J by 5 bases. Germline V gene data show CDR1 as MNHEY and CDR2 as SVGAGI. This CDR3 is CASSFGLAGVKDTQYF. DNA of the CDR3: TGTGCCAGCAGTTTCGGACTAGCGGGGGTGAAAGATACGCAGTATTTT.

V usage is TRBV6-1 and J usage is TRBJ1-2; D gene uncertain. With 2 bases removed from V and 4 bases from J, the gap between germline ends came to 20 bases. Germline assignment: CDR1 MNHNS and CDR2 SASEGT. The CDR3 sequence is 17 residues long. This chain's CDR3 is CASSELSLDLVAYGYTF. CDR3 nucleotide sequence: TGTGCCAGCAGTGAACTATCATTAGATCTAGTAGCCTATGGCTACACCTTC.

This chain links TRBV6-1 with TRBJ1-1; D remains unclear. CDR1 and CDR2 from the germline V gene are MNHNS and SASEGT. V lost 5 bases to trimming and J lost 2 bases, with 9 bases between them. The CDR3 loop spans 13 amino acids. In DNA form, the CDR3 reads TGTGCCAGCAGTTCGGGGAGAAACACTGAAGCTTTCTTT. Amino acids: CASSSGRNTEAFF.

This clone turned up a few times. The genes are TRBV4-1 and TRBJ2-1; D is ambiguous. Between the trimmed V and J ends, which lost 1 base and 0 bases, there was a span of 7 bases. CDR1 is MGHRA and CDR2 is YSYEKL in the germline V gene. The CDR3 consists of 15 residues. CDR3 residues: CASSQGASSYNEQFF. In DNA form, the CDR3 reads TGCGCCAGCAGCCAAGGAGCGAGCTCCTACAATGAGCAGTTCTTC.

The V call is TRBV5-1, the J call TRBJ1-2; 7 nucleotides line up with TRBD1. Trimming cost V 2 bases and J 5 bases; bases outside gene matches: 3. This CDR3 is 13 amino acids long. Germline values: CDR1 SGHRS, CDR2 YFSETQ. The CDR3: CASSFTGEYGYTF. The CDR3 DNA reads TGCGCCAGCAGCTTTACAGGGGAGTATGGCTACACCTTC.

The V call is TRBV6-5, the J call TRBJ1-2; no clear D gene. Trimming removed 3 bases from V and 4 bases from J, with 15 bases in between. The CDR3 length is 15 residues. Germline lookup yields CDR1 MNHEY and CDR2 SVGAGI. The CDR3 DNA follows: TGTGCCAGCAGTTATAGTGGGTCTCCGGGCTATGGCTACACCTTC. Protein sequence: CASSYSGSPGYGYTF.

This clone turned up a few times. The rearrangement uses TRBV6-1 and TRBJ1-5, with 10 bases aligning to TRBD1. The CDR3 is made up of 16 amino acids. Germline assignment: CDR1 MNHNS and CDR2 SASEGT. Trimming removed 2 bases from V and 5 bases from J; junction bases left unmatched: 6. The CDR3 DNA reads as TGTGCCAGCAGTGAAACCGACAGGGGGCTGCATCAGCCCCAGCATTTT. Translating it yields CASSETDRGLHQPQHF.

The genes are TRBV5-8 and TRBJ1-1, with TRBD1 as a possible D gene (6 bases). This CDR3 is built from 13 residues. V lost 5 bases to trimming and J lost 10 bases, with 18 bases between them. Germline assignment: CDR1 SGHTS and CDR2 YDEGEE. CDR3 DNA: TGTGCCAGCAGTTTAACCCGGGACATCACAGCTTTCTTT. Translated: CASSLTRDITAFF.

The chain recombines TRBV19 with TRBJ2-5, with 11 positions matching TRBD1. The CDR3 is made up of 14 amino acids. Germline-derived CDR1 and CDR2 are LNHDA and SQIVND (reference sequence). Trimming cost V 6 bases and J 4 bases; bases outside gene matches: 4. CDR3 nucleotide sequence: TGTGCCAGTAGGGGACAGGGGGTTCGAGAGACCCAGTACTTC. This translates into CASRGQGVRETQYF. Variable domain in full (rest from reference TRBV19 and TRBJ2-5): DGGITQSPKYLFRKEGQNVTLSCEQNLNHDAMYWYRQDPGQGLRLIYYSQIVNDFQKGDIAEGYSVSREKKESFPLTVTSAQKNPTAFYLCASRGQGVRETQYFGPGTRLLVL.

J is TRBJ2-3 and V is TRBV5-1; D remains unclear. The CDR3 sequence is 15 residues long. The ends were cut back, 4 bases at V and 8 bases at J, with 20 bases in the middle. Germline V gene sequence: CDR1 SGHRS, CDR2 YFSETQ. The CDR3 DNA reads TGCGCCAGCAGCGAGCCGTCCCAACGCACGGGTACGCAGTATTTT. This gives the protein CASSEPSQRTGTQYF.

V and J are TRBV7-3 and TRBJ2-6; weak D call: TRBD2 (5 bases). V lost 5 bases to trimming and J lost 3 bases, with 8 bases between them. CDR3 length equals 14 residues. Per the germline V gene, CDR1 is SGHTA and CDR2 is FQGTGA. The CDR3 nucleotides are TGTGCCAGCAGCCGAGGGTGTGGGGCCAACGTCCTGACTTTC. Translating it yields CASSRGCGANVLTF.

CDR3 protein: CASSLGSGGYEQYF. For the CDR3, the DNA is TGTGCCAGCAGCTTAGGATCAGGGGGCTACGAGCAGTACTTC. The rearrangement links TRBV11-2 to TRBJ2-7, with 7 bases matching TRBD1. From germline, CDR1 is SGHAT and CDR2 FQNNGV. After removal of 1 base from V and 3 bases from J, the junction contained 3 bases not matched to a gene. The CDR3 covers 14 residues.

This rearrangement joins TRBV7-8 to TRBJ2-5, with 8 bases matching TRBD1. The V gene's germline CDR1 is SGHVS and CDR2 FQNEAQ. CDR3 size: 16 residues. After removal of 1 base from V and 4 bases from J, the junction contained 8 bases not matched to a gene. The chain's CDR3 is CASSLGVQGAGETQYF. The CDR3 DNA follows: TGTGCCAGCAGCTTAGGGGTCCAGGGGGCAGGAGAGACCCAGTACTTC. The entire variable domain, with the rest obtained from reference TRBV7-8 and TRBJ2-5, is as follows: GAGVSQSPRYKVAKRGQDVALRCDPISGHVSLFWYQQALGQGPEFLTYFQNEAQLDKSGLPSDRFFAERPEGSVSTLKIQRTQQEDSAVYLCASSLGVQGAGETQYFGPGTRLLVL.

CDR3 DNA sequence: TGTGCCAGCAGTTCGGGACAGAGCACAGATACGCAGTATTTT. This translates into CASSSGQSTDTQYF. V and J are TRBV6-6 and TRBJ2-3, with 7 bases identical to TRBD1. Per germline, CDR1 MNHNY and CDR2 SVGAGI (reference sequence). Trimming at V came to 4 bases and at J to 0 bases, leaving 1 base not matched to a gene. The CDR3 is made up of 14 amino acids.

In this sample, this clone turned up a few times. This sequence joins TRBV6-5 and TRBJ1-6, with D uncertain. The CDR3 has 13 residues. V shed 4 bases and J shed 7 bases, with 8 bases lying between them. The germline gives CDR1 MNHEY, CDR2 SVGAGI. Here the CDR3 reads CASSSSPNSPLHF. CDR3 nucleotides: TGTGCCAGCAGTTCCTCCCCAAATTCACCCCTCCACTTT.

The genes are TRBV29-1 and TRBJ1-2, with TRBD1 as a possible D gene (6 bases). This CDR3 contains 14 residues. Trimming shortened V by 3 bases and J by 8 bases, and 19 bases separated the two germline ends. CDR1 is SQVTM, CDR2 ANQGSEA, per germline. CDR3 sequence: CSVEWGAGGRGYTF. DNA of the CDR3: TGCAGCGTTGAGTGGGGTGCCGGGGGGCGCGGCTACACCTTC.

As DNA, the CDR3 is TGTGCCAGCAGCCCGGACAGGGGGACCTACAATGAGCAGTTCTTC. It is translated as CASSPDRGTYNEQFF. The chain joins TRBV7-2 to TRBJ2-1; 10 bases fit TRBD1. V dropped 5 bases and J dropped 2; count of bases not matched to a gene: 3. Per germline, CDR1 SGHTA and CDR2 FQGNSA. The CDR3 has 15 amino acids.

V is TRBV5-6 and J is TRBJ1-1, with a weak D call TRBD1 (6 bases). Looked up from germline, CDR1 is SGHDT and CDR2 is YYEEEE. The CDR3 spans 16 residues. Trimming stripped 1 base from V and 0 bases from J, with 13 bases between. The chain's CDR3 is CASSLYQGIMNTEAFF. CDR3 DNA: TGTGCCAGCAGCTTGTATCAGGGGATTATGAACACTGAAGCTTTCTTT.